Listed below are T cell receptor beta chains from one sample, sequenced in a study of glioma-infiltrating T cells. A single record per CDR3 protein comes from TCRdb applying MiXCR to the multiplex PCR reads. This table has some 190,000 distinct CDR3 sequences, over 30% appearing once. Sequencing was carried out using glioma tissue, nonneoplastic brain tissue, or PBMCs (not recorded which). Receptor source: a human donor with low-grade glioma or glioblastoma, undergoing nonglioma brain surgery, or in good health (not recorded which). CDR3s include the opening cysteine and the closing phenylalanine or tryptophan. D genes are given only for firm matches. For some rows the clone size is stated as once, few or many, or as a class when expanded; others skip it.

D,J,size,V,DNA,CDR3
.,TRBJ2-1,many,TRBV24-1,TGTGCCACCAGTGACCGGATTAAAAATGAGCAGTTCTTC,CATSDRIKNEQFF
TRBD2,TRBJ2-3,few,TRBV10-3,TGTGCCATCAGTGAGGATAGCGGGAGGGCCATTCTTACGCAGTATTTT,CAISEDSGRAILTQYF
.,TRBJ2-1,many,TRBV29-1,TGCAGCGTTGAGGTAGAGCAGTTCTTC,CSVEVEQFF
TRBD1,TRBJ1-2,few,TRBV29-1,TGCAGCGGATTGACAGGGGGCCGGTATGGCTACACCTTC,CSGLTGGRYGYTF
.,TRBJ1-1,.,TRBV19,TGTGCCAGTAGTCCCCTCGACAGCCGTGAAGCTTTCTTT,CASSPLDSREAFF
TRBD2,TRBJ2-1,many,TRBV12-3/TRBV12-4,TGTGCCAGCAGTTCACTAGCGGGGTCTTACAATGAGCAGTTCTTC,CASSSLAGSYNEQFF
TRBD2,TRBJ2-3,many,TRBV20-1,TGCAGTGCGGCTACTAGCGGGAGCGCAATTTTACAGGGTACGCAGTATTTT,CSAATSGSAILQGTQYF
.,TRBJ1-4,few,TRBV19,TGTGCCAGCAAGAGTTGGGATGAAAAACTGTTTTTT,CASKSWDEKLFF
.,TRBJ2-1,many,TRBV3-1,TGTGCCAGCAGCCTCCCACGGGCCAATGAGCAGTTCTTC,CASSLPRANEQFF
TRBD1,TRBJ1-2,many,TRBV24-1,TGTGCCACCAGTGGGTCCTCCGGGACAGGGGGCTGGTTGGGCTACACCTTC,CATSGSSGTGGWLGYTF
.,TRBJ2-7,many,TRBV7-9,TGTGCCAGCAGCTTAGCACAGGGTACTAACGAGCAGTACTTC,CASSLAQGTNEQYF
.,TRBJ1-2,many,TRBV28,TGTGCCAGCAGTTTATTAGGGGGAGATGGCTACACCTTC,CASSLLGGDGYTF
.,TRBJ2-5,many,TRBV6-1,TGTGCCAGCAGTTTTTTTACAGGTTTTGGAAAGACCCAGTACTTC,CASSFFTGFGKTQYF
.,TRBJ1-3,many,TRBV28,TGTGCCACCAACAGTATCTCTGGAAACACCATATATTTT,CATNSISGNTIYF
.,TRBJ2-5,many,TRBV15,TGTGCCACCAGCAGCCGGTTGGAGACCCAGTACTTC,CATSSRLETQYF
.,TRBJ2-1,many,TRBV3-1,TGTGCCAGCAGCCAGATTAGCTCCTACAATGAGCAGTTCTTC,CASSQISSYNEQFF
.,TRBJ1-1,many,TRBV19,TGTGCCAGTAGTATTACCGCCCTGAACACTGAAGCTTTCTTT,CASSITALNTEAFF
.,TRBJ2-5,many,TRBV4-3,TGCGCCAGCAGCCAAGAGGCCAGGGGTGGGACCCAGTACTTC,CASSQEARGGTQYF
.,TRBJ1-2,many,TRBV6-1,TGTGCCAGCAGTTTCAGGGAGTCTAACTATGGCTACACCTTC,CASSFRESNYGYTF